This TCR beta chain was profiled in a study of T-cell memory formation after mild COVID-19. Across the whole study: There were largely donor-specific TCR clusters.

5'RACE, which relied on constant-segment primers, yielded TCR alpha and TCR beta cDNA libraries carrying sample barcodes and UMIs. TCRdb fed the 5' RACE reads into MiXCR, producing one record per CDR3 protein. The sample has hundreds of thousands of distinct CDR3 sequences; around 21% are singletons. Notes on the study in general: Shrinking CD4+ clones were chiefly CM and EM; CD8+ ones were chiefly EMRA. Balance between CD4 and CD8 was seen in clones contracting day 15 to 85, and a CD4+ lean was seen in later expanders.

This clonotype was detected only a few times. Its antigen is undetermined. Germline loops: CDR1 PRHDT, CDR2 FYEKMQ (reference sequence). CDR3 length: 15 residues. Trimming took off 6 bases at V and 9 bases at J, with 22 bases between the two ends. This chain links TRBV13 with TRBJ2-3; D might be TRBD1 (6 bases). The sequencing input was PBMCs or a T cell subset sorted from them (not recorded which). The source of this sequence is an adult woman who had mild COVID-19 (a few samples of this study predate the infection). Cell type and time point are not known. Written as DNA, the CDR3 is TGTGCCAGCAGTCCCCTCAGACAGGCTATTGACACGCAGTATTTT. Translating it yields CASSPLRQAIDTQYF.